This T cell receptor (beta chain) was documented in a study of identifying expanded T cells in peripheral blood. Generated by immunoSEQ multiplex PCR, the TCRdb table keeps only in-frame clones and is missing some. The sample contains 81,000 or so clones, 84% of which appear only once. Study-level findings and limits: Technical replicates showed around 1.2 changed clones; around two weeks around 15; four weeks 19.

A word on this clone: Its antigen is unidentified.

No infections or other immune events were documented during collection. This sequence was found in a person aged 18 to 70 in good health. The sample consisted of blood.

The CDR3 sequence is CASSLNRGDGYTF. As DNA, the CDR3 is TGTGCCAGCAGCTTAAACAGGGGGGATGGCTACACCTTC. V gene TRBV7-2 combines with J gene TRBJ1-2, with 8 positions matching TRBD1. The CDR3 is 13 residues long. Looked up from germline, CDR1 is SGHTA and CDR2 is FQGNSA. V lost 2 bases and J lost 6; bases outside the gene matches: 2.